The clone carrying this T cell receptor beta chain occurred a few times. TCRdb passed the 5' RACE reads through MiXCR, listing each CDR3 protein once. The sample records 450,000 to 650,000 distinct CDR3 sequences, 20% to 25% being singletons. These data originate in a study of T cells after yellow fever vaccination. This clonotype was obtained from a man aged 18 to 30 who received the YFV17D yellow fever vaccine. The material was PBMCs, obtained 21 days after the first yellow fever vaccination.

This CDR3 reads CASSDPETGGNQPQHF. In nucleotides, the CDR3 is TGTGCCAGTTCCGACCCGGAGACAGGCGGCAATCAGCCCCAGCATTTT. V and J are TRBV19 and TRBJ1-5; tentatively, D is TRBD1 (6 bases). The germline CDR1 and CDR2 sequences are LNHDA and SQIVND (reference sequence). This CDR3 contains 16 residues. Between the trimmed V and J ends, which lost 8 bases and 2 bases, there was a span of 19 bases.